This T cell receptor (beta chain) emerged from a study of OX40 agonist ivuxolimab in advanced cancers. V was clipped by 3 bases and J by 7 bases; unmatched bases: 9. The CDR3 spans 16 residues. Germline V gene data show CDR1 as SGHRS and CDR2 as YFSETQ. The sample holds a few counts of this clone. Clones were read by immunoSEQ multiplex PCR, and TCRdb kept only the in-frame ones, dropping some. The sample has about 140,000 clones; about nine tenths are singletons. This sample comprised CD4+ or CD8+ T cells sorted from blood, obtained in a trial of the OX40 agonist ivuxolimab. The clonotype originates from an adult with an advanced solid tumor such as melanoma, head and neck, liver or kidney cancer. The V and J genes are TRBV5-1 and TRBJ1-4, with 10 nucleotides matching TRBD1. This CDR3 reads CASSYGTGVRSEKLFF. DNA of the CDR3: TGCGCCAGCAGCTACGGGACAGGGGTTCGAAGTGAAAAACTGTTTTTT.